The 4 T cell receptor beta chains in this list originate from one sample, sequenced in a study (dated by TCRdb to the mid-2010s). The library came from RT-PCR. Sequencing used an Illumina MiSeq. In TCRdb, the public reads were trimmed at Q25 with fastp and aligned with MiXCR, with productive beta chains retained. Each CDR3 protein gets just one entry, which takes the most common genes and DNA from the rows behind it. The sample profile shows about 680,000 distinct CDR3 sequences; 12% to 15% of them were found once. The leading ten clones occupy just over 3.5% of the sample. Sequencing was done on a sample of memory CD4+ T cells from blood. These receptors came from a female donor in good health, serving as a healthy control.

The rearrangement joins TRBV20-1 to TRBJ1-6; TRBD1 agrees at 7 bases. There are 16 residues in the CDR3. After removal of 5 bases from V and 4 bases from J, the junction contained 11 bases not matched to a gene. Germline V gives CDR1 DFQATT, CDR2 SNEGSKA (reference sequence). CDR3 region: CSASPRGEVYNSPLHF. The CDR3 nucleotides read TGCAGTGCTTCCCCCAGGGGGGAGGTGTATAATTCACCCCTCCACTTT.

V usage is TRBV27 and J usage is TRBJ2-7, with 7 nucleotides matching TRBD2. CDR1 is MNHEY and CDR2 is SMNVEV in the germline V gene (reference sequence). The CDR3 consists of 15 residues. Trimming cost V 6 bases and J 5 bases; bases outside gene matches: 13. The CDR3 sequence: CASRIRGSLDNEQYF. The CDR3 DNA sequence: TGTGCCAGCAGAATCCGCGGGAGTCTGGACAACGAGCAGTACTTC.

This clonotype was detected many times. This chain joins TRBV7-3 and TRBJ2-3; the match to TRBD2 covers 9 bases. The CDR3 loop spans 15 amino acids. With V trimmed by 5 bases and J by 2 bases, 5 bases remained unmatched. Germline lookup yields CDR1 SGHTA and CDR2 FQGTGA. DNA of the CDR3: TGTGCCAGCAGCACTCAGCGGGGGGACACAGATACGCAGTATTTT. Protein: CASSTQRGDTDTQYF.

V and J are TRBV2 and TRBJ1-2; D unclear. Germline V gives CDR1 SNHLY, CDR2 FYNNEI. V shed 4 bases and J shed 3 bases, with 9 bases lying between them. The CDR3 is made up of 13 amino acids. The CDR3 DNA sequence: TGTGCCAGCAGTGGGGCAAGTTACTATGGCTACACCTTC. It encodes CASSGASYYGYTF.